What follows describes a single T cell receptor beta chain. V trimming: 5 bases; J trimming: 5 bases; junction bases outside the gene matches: 7. The CDR3 is 15 residues long. PCR was performed a second time for about 7 to 11 cycles using a sample-barcoded 5' primer and a J-beta primer mix. Sequencing recovered at least 2.5 million CDR3-containing paired-end reads from each sample. TCRdb redid the calling of the 5' RACE reads with MiXCR, one entry per CDR3 protein. The profile shows roughly 730,000 distinct CDR3 sequences, about 61% of them singletons. The data belong to a study of blood T cells in healthy people across ages. Per sample, at least 5.5 micrograms of total RNA were extracted.

The V and J genes are TRBV12-3 or TRBV12-4 and TRBJ2-3; 10 bases are shared with TRBD2. This TCR was recovered from a man aged 35-49 years in good health. The specimen was blood. CDR3: CASSSGGATRDTQYF. DNA of the CDR3: TGTGCCAGCAGTAGCGGGGGGGCGACAAGAGATACGCAGTATTTT.